A single sample is the source of the 20 T cell receptor beta chains below, sequenced in a study of blood T cell repertoires in COVID-19. Clones were read by immunoSEQ multiplex PCR, and TCRdb kept only the in-frame ones, dropping some. The sample shows a few hundred thousand clones, approximately 80% of them seen only once. The sample comprised peripheral blood. Source of these receptors: a woman in her late teens or twenties with acute or convalescent COVID-19.

The chain carries TRBV29-1 and TRBJ1-1, with D possibly being TRBD1 (5 bases). The germline V gene encodes CDR1 SQVTM and CDR2 ANQGSEA. V was trimmed by 3 bases and J by 1 base, leaving 12 bases between them. CDR3 length: 14 amino acids. CDR3 in amino acids: CSVDSGGGNTEAFF. The CDR3 nucleotides are TGCAGCGTTGATTCGGGGGGAGGGAACACTGAAGCTTTCTTT.

This chain connects TRBV6-6 to TRBJ1-5; 8 bases align to TRBD1. CDR3 length equals 15 residues. Germline assignment: CDR1 MNHNY and CDR2 SVGAGI (reference sequence). V dropped 2 bases and J dropped 4; count of bases not matched to a gene: 4. In nucleotides, the CDR3 is TGTGCCAGCAGTTACCAGGGGGCGAAGAATCAGCCCCAGCATTTT. Translating it yields CASSYQGAKNQPQHF.

V usage is TRBV6-1 and J usage is TRBJ2-7; the match to TRBD1 covers 7 bases. Germline V gene sequence: CDR1 MNHNS, CDR2 SASEGT. V dropped 1 base and J dropped 3; count of bases not matched to a gene: 12. The CDR3 is 17 amino acids. The CDR3 loop reads CASSEGTGWTGYYEQYF. CDR3 coding DNA: TGTGCCAGCAGTGAAGGGACAGGATGGACTGGCTACTACGAGCAGTACTTC.

The V and J genes are TRBV13 and TRBJ1-6; the match to TRBD1 covers 9 bases. V shed 5 bases and J 7 bases; nucleotides not matched to a gene: 3. The length of the CDR3 is 14 residues. Germline V CDR1 and CDR2: PRHDT, FYEKMQ (reference sequence). DNA of the CDR3: TGTGCCAGCAGCGCCGGACAGGGGAATTCACCCCTCCACTTT. Translated: CASSAGQGNSPLHF.

In DNA form, the CDR3 reads TGTGCCAGCAGCCCGGGATCCTATAATTCACCCCTCCACTTT. Encoded protein: CASSPGSYNSPLHF. V is TRBV27 and J is TRBJ1-6, with D hard to call. V lost 6 bases, J lost 1 base, and 7 bases lay in between. Per the germline V gene, CDR1 is MNHEY and CDR2 is SMNVEV (reference sequence). The CDR3 length is 14 residues.

The chain carries TRBV11-3 and TRBJ2-3; TRBD1 matches 7 bases. This CDR3 has 15 amino acids. The V and J ends lost 5 bases and 2 bases, in that order; junction bases with no gene match: 7. Germline CDR1 reads SGHNT; CDR2 reads YENEEA. The CDR3 loop is CASSLSTGFTDTQYF. The CDR3 coding sequence is TGTGCCAGCAGCCTGTCGACAGGGTTCACAGATACGCAGTATTTT. The full variable domain, its missing parts supplied by reference TRBV11-3 and TRBJ2-3, is EAGVVQSPRYKIIEKKQPVAFWCNPISGHNTLYWYLQNLGQGPELLIRYENEEAVDDSQLPKDRFSAERLKGVDSTLKIQPAELGDSAVYLCASSLSTGFTDTQYFGPGTRLTVL.

The genes are TRBV5-1 and TRBJ2-7; 10 bases fit TRBD1. Germline values: CDR1 SGHRS, CDR2 YFSETQ. CDR3 length: 15 residues. V trimming: 0 bases; J trimming: 2 bases; junction bases outside the gene matches: 2. The chain's CDR3 is CASSLGQGATYEQYF. DNA for the CDR3: TGCGCCAGCAGCTTGGGACAGGGGGCCACCTACGAGCAGTACTTC.

To note about this clone: Other nucleotide sequences in the sample specify the same CDR3. This chain uses TRBV6-5 with TRBJ1-1, with D maybe TRBD1 (5 bases). Deletions cut 7 bases from V and 1 base from J, with 10 bases between. CDR1 and CDR2 (germline): MNHEY, SVGAGI. The CDR3 loop spans 13 amino acids. CDR3 sequence (DNA): TGTGCCAGCACGGGTACAGGGAACACTGAAGCTTTCTTT. Translating it yields CASTGTGNTEAFF.

The gene calls are TRBV4-2 and TRBJ1-2, with 7 bases aligning to TRBD1. CDR1 is LGHNA, CDR2 YNFKEQ, per germline. Trimming took 4 bases from V and 3 from J; bases not matched to a gene: 20. CDR3 size: 19 residues. The DNA of the CDR3 is TGTGCCAGCAGCCCTTACCAGGGGGTAGGGCGGACAGGTGACTATGGCTACACCTTC. It translates to CASSPYQGVGRTGDYGYTF.

The chain is built from TRBV24-1 and TRBJ1-5; TRBD1 matches 7 bases. With 4 bases clipped from V and 4 bases from J, the junction kept 6 bases outside the gene matches. The CDR3 spans 15 residues. The germline V gene encodes CDR1 KGHDR and CDR2 SFDVKD. The CDR3 region is CATSDDRVPNQPQHF. CDR3 DNA: TGTGCCACCAGTGACGACAGGGTTCCGAATCAGCCCCAGCATTTT.

The chain couples TRBV25-1 to TRBJ1-2; 10 bases map to TRBD1. The trim removed 6 bases at V and 8 bases at J, leaving 6 bases unmatched. Germline CDR1 MGHDK, CDR2 SYGVNS. The length of the CDR3 is 13 residues. In nucleotides, the CDR3 is TGTGCCAGCAGCCGACAGGGGGCGGGAGGCTACACCTTC. Translated, it gives CASSRQGAGGYTF.

The genes are TRBV28 and TRBJ1-4; D gene unclear. V lost 3 bases and J lost 0, with 5 bases in between. The CDR3 is 14 amino acids. Looked up from germline, CDR1 is MDHEN and CDR2 is SYDVKM. CDR3 DNA sequence: TGTGCCAGCAGTTTCAATCCAACTAATGAAAAACTGTTTTTT. This gives the protein CASSFNPTNEKLFF. The whole variable domain, filled in from reference TRBV28 and TRBJ1-4, reads DVKVTQSSRYLVKRTGEKVFLECVQDMDHENMFWYRQDPGLGLRLIYFSYDVKMKEKGDIPEGYSVSREKKERFSLILESASTNQTSMYLCASSFNPTNEKLFFGSGTQLSVL.

The chain uses TRBV9 and TRBJ2-1; 11 bases map to TRBD2. Germline V gene lookup returns CDR1 SGDLS and CDR2 YYNGEE. The CDR3 consists of 16 residues. V lost 3 bases to trimming and J lost 3 bases; unmatched junction nucleotides: 5. CDR3 nucleotide sequence: TGTGCCAGCAGCGGTAAACTAGCGGGGGTCTACAATGAGCAGTTCTTC. It yields the protein CASSGKLAGVYNEQFF.

The chain is built from TRBV28 and TRBJ1-1; 9 positions match TRBD1. The V gene's germline CDR1 is MDHEN and CDR2 SYDVKM. Losses at the gene ends were 3 bases for V and 1 base for J; bases not matched to a gene: 6. The CDR3 runs to 16 residues. CDR3: CASSFGTGYGNTEAFF. CDR3 nucleotide sequence: TGTGCCAGCAGTTTTGGGACAGGGTACGGGAACACTGAAGCTTTCTTT. Supplemented by reference TRBV28 and TRBJ1-1, the full variable domain reads DVKVTQSSRYLVKRTGEKVFLECVQDMDHENMFWYRQDPGLGLRLIYFSYDVKMKEKGDIPEGYSVSREKKERFSLILESASTNQTSMYLCASSFGTGYGNTEAFFGQGTRLTVV.

This rearrangement joins TRBV6-2 or TRBV6-3 to TRBJ1-5; no reliable D call. The CDR3 consists of 12 residues. The germline CDR1 and CDR2 sequences are MNHEY and SVGEGT. The ends were cut back, 4 bases at V and 6 bases at J, with 7 bases in the middle. In DNA form, the CDR3 reads TGTGCCAGCAGTTTGTCCCTTCAGCCCCAGCATTTT. Residues: CASSLSLQPQHF.

The rearrangement links TRBV28 to TRBJ2-5; 9 nucleotides line up with TRBD1. The V and J ends lost 2 bases and 0 bases, in that order; junction bases with no gene match: 7. The CDR3 loop spans 17 amino acids. Germline CDR1 reads MDHEN; CDR2 reads SYDVKM. CDR3 DNA sequence: TGTGCCAGCAGTTTACGGACAGGGGCTTGGTACCAAGAGACCCAGTACTTC. It is translated as CASSLRTGAWYQETQYF.

The J gene is TRBJ1-2, the V gene TRBV28, with TRBD1 identical over 10 bases. Looked up from germline, CDR1 is MDHEN and CDR2 is SYDVKM. Losses at the gene ends were 5 bases for V and 6 bases for J; bases not matched to a gene: 6. This CDR3 is 14 amino acids long. The CDR3 region has the DNA TGTGCCAGCAGTCAACCGGGACAGGGGCATGGCTACACCTTC. It yields the protein CASSQPGQGHGYTF.

The gene calls are TRBV27 and TRBJ1-6, with D maybe TRBD1 (6 bases). The CDR3 consists of 16 residues. With 2 bases removed from V and 5 bases from J, the gap between germline ends came to 13 bases. CDR1 MNHEY and CDR2 SMNVEV come from the germline V gene (reference sequence). CDR3 loop: CASSLTGRIDNSPLHF. DNA for the CDR3: TGTGCCAGCAGTTTAACAGGGCGGATCGATAATTCACCCCTCCACTTT.

This chain connects TRBV7-3 to TRBJ2-5; D gene unclear. Per the germline V gene, CDR1 is SGHTA and CDR2 is FQGTGA. The CDR3 totals 15 residues. V lost 3 bases and J 1 base, leaving 12 bases between the germline ends. This CDR3 reads CASSLTPGLQETQYF. DNA for the CDR3: TGTGCCAGCAGCTTGACCCCGGGTCTCCAAGAGACCCAGTACTTC.

This clone has at least ten counts. The chain is built from TRBV2 and TRBJ1-2; maybe TRBD1 (5 bases). V dropped 6 bases and J dropped 7 bases, with 15 bases sitting between them. Germline assignment: CDR1 SNHLY and CDR2 FYNNEI. The CDR3 covers 13 residues. This CDR3 reads CASRPQGGGGYTF. CDR3 nucleotides: TGTGCCAGCAGACCTCAGGGAGGTGGTGGCTACACCTTC. Full variable domain (remainder filled in from reference TRBV2 and TRBJ1-2): EPEVTQTPSHQVTQMGQEVILRCVPISNHLYFYWYRQILGQKVEFLVSFYNNEISEKSEIFDDQFSVERPDGSNFTLKIRSTKLEDSAMYFCASRPQGGGGYTFGSGTRLTVV.